This T cell receptor (beta chain) was identified during a study of cytomegalovirus exposure and HLA in healthy donors. Study outcomes and limitations: Later genetic work tied a missense DCLRE1C variant to beta-chain V and J trimming. There were several of the most significant clusters that appeared linked to common viral pathogens in a later analysis.

On this clone: The antigen remains undetermined.

V lost 0 bases and J 7 bases, leaving 10 bases between the germline ends. Germline CDR1 reads GTSNPN; CDR2 reads SVGIG (reference sequence). The CDR3 extends over 13 amino acids. A multiplex PCR was run with 60 Vbeta primers and 13 Jbeta primers. The protocol was immunoSEQ multiplex PCR, while the TCRdb copy is restricted to in-frame clones and leaves out a portion. The repertoire table contains tens of thousands of clones. Source material: PBMCs. This receptor was obtained from a male donor in good health and CMV-seronegative. The chain recombines TRBV30 with TRBJ1-5, with D unclear. The CDR3 reads CAWSVERRQPQHF. The CDR3 DNA sequence: TGTGCCTGGAGTGTTGAGCGGAGGCAGCCCCAGCATTTT.